This T cell receptor (beta chain) derives from a study of blood T cell repertoires in COVID-19. Study-wide background: COVID-19 samples from acute and convalescent phases originated in the United States, Italy and Spain.

Germline V CDR1 and CDR2: MNHEY, SVGAGI. V shed 6 bases and J 0 bases; nucleotides not matched to a gene: 6. The length of the CDR3 is 15 residues. This clone was observed once. In the original workflow: Scientists estimated how many nucleated cells there were by amplifying reference gene primers. Sequenced by immunoSEQ multiplex PCR; TCRdb stores in-frame clones only, minus some. V, J and clone size reflect that table, while D and trimming were determined from the DNA. This sample has 220,000 or so clones; around nine tenths occur once, and the top ten carry around 0.85%. The material sequenced was peripheral blood. This TCR derives from a man aged 60 to 69 with COVID-19, enrolled during active disease. The chain recombines TRBV6-5 with TRBJ2-7, with TRBD1 matching 9 bases. The CDR3 DNA is TGTGCCAGCAGAACGGACAGGGGCTCCTCCTACGAGCAGTACTTC. Translation: CASRTDRGSSYEQYF.